Presented here are 7 T cell receptor beta chains from one specimen sequenced in a study of beta chain features in type 1 diabetes. Since all of the isolated RNA was reverse transcribed, expressed TCRB transcripts were what got sequenced. Some clones are missing from TCRdb's copy, which holds only in-frame ones; the method was immunoSEQ multiplex PCR. Of around 150,000 clones in the sample, 6.9% were seen once. The sample was central memory CD4+ T cells from blood. The receptors were gathered from a woman in her thirties in good health.

The chain links TRBV7-8 to TRBJ2-3, with a weak D call TRBD2 (5 bases). Trimming stripped 5 bases from V and 6 bases from J, with 9 bases between. Per the germline V gene, CDR1 is SGHVS and CDR2 is FQNEAQ. This CDR3 has 12 amino acids. The CDR3: CASSTRTDTQYF. The CDR3 coding sequence is TGTGCCAGCAGCACACGGACTGATACGCAGTATTTT.

This clone was seen a few times. This rearrangement joins TRBV11-2 to TRBJ2-7; TRBD1 agrees at 11 bases. The CDR3 sequence is 14 residues long. CDR1 SGHAT and CDR2 FQNNGV come from the germline V gene. J gave up 6 bases and V 5 bases, and 6 bases lay outside the gene matches. The CDR3 nucleotides are TGTGCCAGCAGCGCCCGGACAGGGGGCCTCGAGCAGTACTTC. It is translated as CASSARTGGLEQYF.

This chain connects TRBV25-1 to TRBJ2-7; D not resolved. The CDR3 totals 13 residues. Germline V CDR1 and CDR2: MGHDK, SYGVNS. V dropped 4 bases and J dropped 7 bases, with 14 bases sitting between them. The CDR3 DNA sequence: TGTGCCAGCAGTGTAGCCCCCCATTTGGAGCAGTACTTC. This sequence encodes CASSVAPHLEQYF.

The chain uses TRBV19 and TRBJ1-1; D may be TRBD1 (6 bases). Trimming took 3 bases from V and 3 from J, leaving 8 bases between them. CDR1 LNHDA and CDR2 SQIVND come from the germline V gene (reference sequence). This CDR3 is 13 amino acids long. The CDR3 spells CASSMKGDTEAFF. The CDR3 nucleotides read TGTGCCAGTAGTATGAAGGGGGACACTGAAGCTTTCTTT.

Only a few counts were recorded for this clone. J is TRBJ2-3 and V is TRBV6-1; tentative D call: TRBD1 (6 bases). CDR1 is MNHNS, CDR2 SASEGT, per germline. The germline V and J ends were trimmed by 10 bases and 0 bases, with 11 bases remaining between them. The CDR3 extends over 13 amino acids. CDR3 in amino acids: CATQTGSTDTQYF. CDR3 nucleotide sequence: TGTGCCACCCAGACAGGAAGCACAGATACGCAGTATTTT.

The V gene is TRBV19, the J gene TRBJ2-3; 14 nucleotides align to TRBD2. The CDR3 sequence is 17 residues long. The J segment lost 2 bases and the V segment lost 8 bases, leaving 9 bases of the junction unmatched. Germline CDR1 reads LNHDA; CDR2 reads SQIVND (reference sequence). The CDR3 sequence is CASSPRGLAGDTDTQYF. The CDR3, as DNA: TGTGCCAGTTCCCCTCGGGGACTAGCGGGAGACACAGATACGCAGTATTTT. Full variable domain (outside the CDR3, taken from reference TRBV19 and TRBJ2-3): DGGITQSPKYLFRKEGQNVTLSCEQNLNHDAMYWYRQDPGQGLRLIYYSQIVNDFQKGDIAEGYSVSREKKESFPLTVTSAQKNPTAFYLCASSPRGLAGDTDTQYFGPGTRLTVL.

This clone was counted a few times. This chain joins TRBV7-9 and TRBJ2-1; the match to TRBD2 covers 11 bases. The V gene end was trimmed by 5 bases and the J gene end by 12 bases; junction bases not matched to a gene: 12. CDR3 size: 15 residues. Per the germline V gene, CDR1 is SEHNR and CDR2 is FQNEAQ (reference sequence). CDR3: CASSQHSGTSGRQFF. Written as DNA, the CDR3 is TGTGCCAGCAGCCAACATTCCGGGACTAGCGGAAGGCAGTTCTTC.